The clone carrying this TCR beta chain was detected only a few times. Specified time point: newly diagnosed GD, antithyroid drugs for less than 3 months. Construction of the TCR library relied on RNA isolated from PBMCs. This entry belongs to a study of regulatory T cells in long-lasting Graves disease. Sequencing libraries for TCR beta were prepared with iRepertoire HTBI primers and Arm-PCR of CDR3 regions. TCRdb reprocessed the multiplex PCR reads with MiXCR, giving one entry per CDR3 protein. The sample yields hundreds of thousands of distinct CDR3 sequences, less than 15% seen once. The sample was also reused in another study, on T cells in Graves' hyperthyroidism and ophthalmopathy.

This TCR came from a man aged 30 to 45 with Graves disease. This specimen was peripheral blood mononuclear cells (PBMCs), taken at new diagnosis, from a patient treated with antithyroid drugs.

Here the CDR3 DNA reads TGTGCCAGCAGCTCCAAGCGGGAGAGGTACAATGAGCAGTTCTTC. Encoded protein: CASSSKRERYNEQFF. The chain is built from TRBV7-2 and TRBJ2-1; TRBD2 aligns across 8 bases. This CDR3 region has 15 residues. Germline V lookup: CDR1 SGHTA, CDR2 FQGNSA. V was clipped by 4 bases and J by 4 bases; unmatched bases: 6.